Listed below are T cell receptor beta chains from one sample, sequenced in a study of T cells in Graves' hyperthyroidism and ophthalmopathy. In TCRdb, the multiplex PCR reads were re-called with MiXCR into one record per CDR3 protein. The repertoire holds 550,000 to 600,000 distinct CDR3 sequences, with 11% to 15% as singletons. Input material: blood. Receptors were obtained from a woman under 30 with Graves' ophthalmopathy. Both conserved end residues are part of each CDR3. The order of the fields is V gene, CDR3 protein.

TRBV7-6,CASSLFGGGLYEQYF
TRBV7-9,CASSYSSGSEDEQYF
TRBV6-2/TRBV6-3,CASRSGRGREQYF
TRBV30,CAWEGLGGDTEAFF
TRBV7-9,CASSSGIQGAAQETQYF
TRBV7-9,CAPGTMNTEAFF
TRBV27,CASSLSSAYNEQFF
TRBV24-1,CATRPDREYTDTQYF
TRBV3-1,CASSQMDRANYGYTF
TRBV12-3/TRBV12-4,CASSFRRGNYGYTF
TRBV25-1,CASSEYAPDSVSYNEQFF
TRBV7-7,CASSEGTSGTSQYF
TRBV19,CASLPNSETANTGELFF
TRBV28,CASSLSPAYNEQFF
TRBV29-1,CSVEDQQESYGYTF
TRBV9,CASSASGLPGQQYF
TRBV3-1,CASSPTQGAGNTIYF
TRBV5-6,CASSGSPVENEKLFF
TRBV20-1,CSASGRGEQYF
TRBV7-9,CASSPGPGQGENIQYF
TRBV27,CASSLSRGYNEQFF
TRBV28,CASSFSLAGGPDTQYF
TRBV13,CASSWVSKEAFF
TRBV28,CASSSGGRHSPLHF
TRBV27,CASSLSSAWTRAYNEQFF
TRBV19,CASKEGLAGSTSTDTQYF
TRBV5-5,CASSLGQGWGGTQYF
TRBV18,CASRQGANSPLHF
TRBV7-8,CASSLRREGLSYEQYF
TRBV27,CASKPQGLKETQYF
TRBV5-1,CASRRLGSTDTQYF
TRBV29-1,CSVEAGPETQYF
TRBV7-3,CASSLPARGTEAFF
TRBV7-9,CASSLWTSAETQYF
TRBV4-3,CASSQARSSAKNIQYF
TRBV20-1,CSARSPGQGGGGEQFF
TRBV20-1,CSARDKTSGSWDGEQYF
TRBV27,CASSPGTGHFEQYF
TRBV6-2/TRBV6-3,CASRESYNEQFF
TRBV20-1,CSARDATGGGYTF
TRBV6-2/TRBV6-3,CASSDDRNYGYTF
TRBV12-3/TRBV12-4,CASSLGQGETQYF
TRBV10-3,CAIKGVAPYNEQFF
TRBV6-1,CASSPSGRTSGRAYEQYF
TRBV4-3,CASSQGVHGGTSGSTDTQYF
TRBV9,CASSEIEEGLAGGPPYSTDTQYF
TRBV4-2,CASSQDPAGVKTQYF
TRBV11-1,CASSPPAGGADTQYF
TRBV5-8,CASSFAGASGNTIYF
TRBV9,CASSVDGTGYGYTF
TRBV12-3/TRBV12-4,CASSLWTSGRGGDTQYF
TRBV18,CASSPPPGGKETQYF
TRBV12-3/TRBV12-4,CASSRQTLNTEAFF
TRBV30,CAWSGDFLNEKLFF
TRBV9,CASSVGSGGRRDIQYF